The subject of this entry is one TCR beta chain. Its antigen is undetermined. The sample's time point: peripheral blood 6 weeks after treatment start. This CDR3 contains 15 residues. Trimming took 0 bases from V and 6 from J, leaving 12 bases between them. Per germline, CDR1 SGHKS and CDR2 YYEKEE (reference sequence). Spike-ins of synthetic TCR analog templates went into each PCR. Using immunoSEQ multiplex PCR, the repertoire was profiled, and TCRdb retains in-frame clones only, with some absent. The table shows 35,000 to 55,000 clones, with 83% occurring only once. The data stem from a study of PD-L1 blockade in urothelial cancer. Broader study findings: Enhanced expansion of tumor-associated blood clones at 3 weeks characterized durable-benefit patients.

The V call is TRBV5-5, the J call TRBJ2-2; TRBD1 is a possible D gene (5 bases). Sequences were derived from PBMCs, sampled around atezolizumab (anti-PD-L1) treatment. This receptor was identified in a man in his sixties with urothelial cancer. This CDR3 is CASSLETDGSGELFF. CDR3 bases: TGTGCCAGCAGCTTGGAGACAGACGGGTCCGGGGAGCTGTTTTTT. Filled out from reference TRBV5-5 and TRBJ2-2, the complete variable domain reads DAGVTQSPTHLIKTRGQQVTLRCSPISGHKSVSWYQQVLGQGPQFIFQYYEKEERGRGNFPDRFSARQFPNYSSELNVNALLLGDSALYLCASSLETDGSGELFFGEGSRLTVL.